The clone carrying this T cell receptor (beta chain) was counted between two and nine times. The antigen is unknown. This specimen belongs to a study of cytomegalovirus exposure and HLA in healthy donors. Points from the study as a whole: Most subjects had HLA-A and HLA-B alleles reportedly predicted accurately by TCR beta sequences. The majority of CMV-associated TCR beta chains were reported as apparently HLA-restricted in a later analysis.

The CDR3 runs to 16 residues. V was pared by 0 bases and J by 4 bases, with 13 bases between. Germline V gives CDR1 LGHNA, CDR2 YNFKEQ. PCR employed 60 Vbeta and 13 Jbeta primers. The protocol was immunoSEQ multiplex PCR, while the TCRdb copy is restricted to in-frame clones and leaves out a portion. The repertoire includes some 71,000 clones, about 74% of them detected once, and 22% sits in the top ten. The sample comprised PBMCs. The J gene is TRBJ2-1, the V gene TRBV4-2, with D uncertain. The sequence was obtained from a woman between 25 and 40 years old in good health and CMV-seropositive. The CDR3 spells CASSQDVAVLYNEQFF. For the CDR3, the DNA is TGTGCCAGCAGCCAAGATGTCGCGGTCCTGTACAATGAGCAGTTCTTC.